Each of the 3 T cell receptor beta chains below was sequenced from the same sample in a study of cytomegalovirus exposure and HLA in healthy donors. PCR employed 60 Vbeta and 13 Jbeta primers. Here immunoSEQ multiplex PCR was the method, and the copy in TCRdb shows in-frame clones only, minus some. This sample has 100,000 to 150,000 clones, with over 80% found just once. The sample was PBMCs. The receptors originated from a man between 18 and 35 years old in good health and CMV-seropositive.

The chain recombines TRBV5-4 with TRBJ2-7; the match to TRBD1 covers 8 bases. V shed 2 bases, J shed 2 bases, and the junction held 6 bases outside the gene matches. This CDR3 contains 15 residues. Germline assignment: CDR1 SGHNT and CDR2 YYREEE (reference sequence). CDR3 DNA sequence: TGTGCCAGCAGCTTATGGGACAGGTTTGCCTACGAGCAGTACTTC. It codes for CASSLWDRFAYEQYF.

This chain connects TRBV5-5 to TRBJ2-1, with 10 bases matching TRBD1. In germline, CDR1 is SGHKS, CDR2 YYEKEE (reference sequence). CDR3 size: 15 residues. V lost 4 bases, J lost 3 bases, and 4 bases stayed unmatched. CDR3: CASSLRDRGYNEQFF. The DNA for the CDR3 is TGTGCCAGCAGCCTCCGGGACAGGGGCTACAATGAGCAGTTCTTC.

The genes are TRBV28 and TRBJ1-5; D is ambiguous. CDR1 is MDHEN and CDR2 is SYDVKM in the germline V gene. Trimming took 3 bases from V and 5 from J, leaving 11 bases between them. The CDR3 sequence is 14 residues long. CDR3 DNA sequence: TGTGCCAGCAGTTTCACTTTCGGTGATCAGCCCCAGCATTTT. As protein: CASSFTFGDQPQHF.